This T cell receptor (beta chain) derives from a study of T cells in women clearing cervical HPV infection (dated by TCRdb to 2016 to 2018). For context, the study as a whole: The cases were about two dozen women with histologically confirmed HPV16-related CIN3 or worse, and 2 of those women had invasive cancers. The parent cohort enrolled 10,049 women aged 18 or older in Guanacaste, Costa Rica, in about 1993 to 1994 and followed the women for approximately seven years. Among cases, blood sampling came a median of roughly 150 days after lesion detection, with an interquartile range of about 80 to 230 days. The exploratory proof-of-principle case-control study was nested within the Guanacaste HPV Natural History Study in Costa Rica and compared TCR repertoires across cervical HPV16 outcomes. Controls were around 25 women whose single incident HPV16 infection cleared within 12 months without precancer or cancer developing. Cases had a median age of approximately 34 years and controls had a median age of approximately 40, with no significant differences in baseline characteristics. Cases and controls were matched on age within five years and on year of sample collection. Blood from cases was drawn at the visit where the lesion was first identified, while blood from controls was drawn once the infection was no longer detected. Since only a few of the women had HLA typing available, the possibility that HLA type was acting as a confounder could not be ruled out. As quality controls, five blinded duplicates were added to each group, bringing the total to roughly 60 samples made up of around 50 participants and approximately ten replicates.

TCR beta CDR3 regions were amplified by multiplex PCR from an average of roughly 1.1 ug genomic DNA per sample using the immunoSEQ assay. The assay corrected primer bias using a complete synthetic TCR repertoire to establish an amplification baseline. The amplicons were sequenced on the Illumina platform. Regarding the original processing steps: Sequences were error-corrected by clustering with frequency ratios and a modified nearest-neighbor algorithm and were then analyzed in the immunoSEQ Analyzer with IMGT gene definitions. At each rarefaction depth, TCR richness and evenness were averaged over 20 rarefaction repeats, and samples with fewer sequences than the depth were excluded. Wilcoxon rank sum tests with FDR correction were used to compare relative abundances of V, D and J genes between the groups. In the blinded duplicates, the intraclass correlation was 90% to 97% for TCR richness and averaged approximately 82% across 66 gene segments. The table comes from immuneACCESS by way of TCRdb, which keeps in-frame sequences with V and J called. Part of the clones is missing from these tables; in studies checked, under half for an unresolved V gene and the rest for unknown reasons. V, J and clone size are taken as reported in that table, and D and trimming were inferred from the DNA itself. This sample's records show 40,000 to 55,000 clones. The top ten constitute approximately 0.98% of the sample.

The germline V gene specifies SNHLY as CDR1 and FYNNEI as CDR2. The CDR3 starts with the cysteine, ends with the phenylalanine, and has 15 residues. Shown are 36 bases from within the CDR3, in frame from base 1. Trimming at the junction amounts to 9 bases on V and 7 bases on J, and the germline ends lie 21 bases apart. What the study reported, not specific to this receptor: Because the number of T cells per sample was unknown, the richness differences could reflect varying T-cell content rather than repertoire biology. TRBV6-7 relative abundance was lower in cases than in controls (about 0.099% versus 0.16%; Bonferroni P = 0.0008). The cross-sectional design could not show whether the associations came before the infection or were a result of it, and neither effector/memory subsets nor HPV-specific T cells were isolated. CIN3+ cases had significantly higher TCR repertoire richness than controls across sequencing depths, but evenness did not differ between the groups. Random forest classifiers combining richness and V gene abundances distinguished cases from controls with an estimated AUC of roughly 0.8.

Every participant had a single incident cervical HPV16 infection, and prevalent HPV16 infections were excluded. Cervical HPV DNA was detected with MY09/MY11 PCR, and genotyping was done with dot-blot hybridization. Fifteen mL of heparinized blood were centrifuged, and the buffy coat was split into aliquots, frozen at -30 degrees C, and then kept at -80 degrees C. QIAGEN kits were used to extract genomic DNA from the buffy coat specimens. To note about this clone: Its binding antigen is unknown. The read comes to an end 3 residues before the CDR3 does, leaving the germline J gene to fill in the end.

The material sequenced was blood buffy coat. The sequence derives from a woman aged 18 to 75 with a cervical HPV16 infection that either progressed to CIN3+ or cleared (not recorded which). The sequence links TRBV2 to TRBJ2-2; TRBD2 could be the D gene, as 6 bases match. Partial CDR3 DNA: TGTGCCAGTACGATTACGGGGGAGTGGAACGGGGAG. The encoded protein is CASTITGEWNGE. The complete CDR3 reads CASTITGEWNGELFF.